The 29 T cell receptor beta chains below were found in one sample sequenced in a study of blood T cell repertoires in COVID-19. Generated by immunoSEQ multiplex PCR, the TCRdb table keeps only in-frame clones and is missing some. This sample has fewer than 35,000 clones, with 65% to 90% found just once. Material for sequencing was peripheral blood. These receptors all stem from a man aged 60 to 75 with active COVID-19.

V usage is TRBV7-9 and J usage is TRBJ1-3; 8 positions match TRBD1. The J segment lost 8 bases and the V segment lost 4 bases, leaving 13 bases of the junction unmatched. Per germline, CDR1 SEHNR and CDR2 FQNEAQ (reference sequence). The CDR3 contains 16 residues. CDR3 residues: CASSSRGQGAGDTIYF. For the CDR3, the DNA is TGTGCCAGCAGCTCCCGGGGCCAGGGGGCGGGAGACACCATATATTTT. Complete variable domain (other parts from reference TRBV7-9 and TRBJ1-3): DTGVSQNPRHKITKRGQNVTFRCDPISEHNRLYWYRQTLGQGPEFLTYFQNEAQLEKSRLLSDRFSAERPKGSFSTLEIQRTEQGDSAMYLCASSSRGQGAGDTIYFGEGSWLTVV.

The V call is TRBV6-2 or TRBV6-3, the J call TRBJ1-2; D gene uncertain. Trimming shortened V by 1 base and J by 0 bases, and 6 bases separated the two germline ends. CDR3 size: 14 residues. Germline V lookup: CDR1 MNHEY, CDR2 SVGEGT. The CDR3 region has the DNA TGTGCCAGCAGTTACTACGTAGCTAACTATGGCTACACCTTC. This sequence encodes CASSYYVANYGYTF.

This clone appeared a single time. The chain is built from TRBV9 and TRBJ2-1, with 9 bases fitting TRBD1. After removal of 1 base from V and 5 bases from J, the junction contained 7 bases not matched to a gene. The germline CDR1 and CDR2 sequences are SGDLS and YYNGEE. The CDR3 has 16 amino acids. CDR3 amino acids: CASSVRGQGFNNEQFF. The CDR3 DNA follows: TGTGCCAGCAGCGTAAGGGGACAGGGTTTTAACAATGAGCAGTTCTTC.

In nucleotides, the CDR3 is TGTGCCAGCAGTTATGACAGGTCATTAAACATTCAGTACTTC. This translates into CASSYDRSLNIQYF. The gene calls are TRBV16 and TRBJ2-4, with D possibly TRBD1 on 6 matching bases. This CDR3 has 14 residues. Germline V gives CDR1 KGHSY, CDR2 FQNENV. With 6 bases removed from V and 6 bases from J, the gap between germline ends came to 15 bases.

V is TRBV10-3 and J is TRBJ1-4; D not resolved. The CDR3 has 13 residues. Germline lookup yields CDR1 ENHRY and CDR2 SYGVKD. The germline V and J ends were trimmed by 3 bases and 4 bases, with 6 bases remaining between them. Written as DNA, the CDR3 is TGTGCCATCAGTGATAACAGTAATGAAAAACTGTTTTTT. Its translation: CAISDNSNEKLFF.

As to this clone: The sample carries other DNA sequences with the same CDR3. This sequence joins TRBV12-3 or TRBV12-4 and TRBJ2-7; no reliable D call. The CDR3 consists of 12 residues. V shed 6 bases and J shed 0 bases, with 6 bases lying between them. CDR3 in amino acids: CASSPGSYEQYF. The CDR3 coding sequence is TGTGCCAGCAGCCCAGGCTCCTACGAGCAGTACTTC.

The chain recombines TRBV27 with TRBJ2-1; TRBD2 aligns across 12 bases. Germline loops: CDR1 MNHEY, CDR2 SMNVEV (reference sequence). This CDR3 has 14 amino acids. Trimming took 8 bases from V and 7 from J; bases not matched to a gene: 6. CDR3 bases: TGTGCCAGCGTTCTAGCGGGAGGGGGGAATGAGCAGTTCTTC. It translates to CASVLAGGGNEQFF.

The chain combines TRBV11-3 with TRBJ2-2; 13 nucleotides match TRBD2. This CDR3 has 20 amino acids. Germline CDR1 SGHNT, CDR2 YENEEA. V gave up 0 bases and J gave up 4 bases; unmatched junction bases: 11. CDR3 sequence reads: CASSLEEWTSGRIGTGELFF. DNA for the CDR3: TGTGCCAGCAGCTTAGAGGAGTGGACTAGCGGGAGAATCGGCACCGGGGAGCTGTTTTTT.

The V gene is TRBV5-1, the J gene TRBJ2-1, with no clear D. Per the germline V gene, CDR1 is SGHRS and CDR2 is YFSETQ. The CDR3 contains 14 residues. V lost 3 bases to trimming and J lost 7 bases, with 14 bases between them. Here the CDR3 DNA reads TGCGCCAGCAGCTATTACGCCACATCTAATGAGCAGTTCTTC. Residues: CASSYYATSNEQFF. The complete variable domain, with remaining parts taken from reference TRBV5-1 and TRBJ2-1, reads KAGVTQTPRYLIKTRGQQVTLSCSPISGHRSVSWYQQTPGQGLQFLFEYFSETQRNKGNFPGRFSGRQFSNSRSEMNVSTLELGDSALYLCASSYYATSNEQFFGPGTRLTVL.

The chain has TRBV18 and TRBJ1-5; D call uncertain. Trimming shortened V by 2 bases and J by 5 bases, and 10 bases separated the two germline ends. Germline assignment: CDR1 KGHSH and CDR2 LQKENI. This CDR3 region has 14 residues. In DNA form, the CDR3 reads TGTGCCAGCTCACCAACCCCAGTTGATCAGCCCCAGCATTTT. Translated: CASSPTPVDQPQHF.

The V gene is TRBV7-9, the J gene TRBJ1-4; 10 nucleotides agree with TRBD1. CDR3 length: 16 amino acids. Looked up from germline, CDR1 is SEHNR and CDR2 is FQNEAQ (reference sequence). Unmatched junction bases numbered 8, after V lost 5 bases and J lost 5 bases. CDR3 protein: CASSRLRDRGNEKLFF. Written as DNA, the CDR3 is TGTGCCAGCAGCCGACTCCGGGACAGGGGCAATGAAAAACTGTTTTTT.

This chain uses TRBV5-1 with TRBJ2-5; 8 bases line up with TRBD1. The V gene end was trimmed by 0 bases and the J gene end by 4 bases; junction bases not matched to a gene: 2. The CDR3 extends over 14 amino acids. The germline V gene encodes CDR1 SGHRS and CDR2 YFSETQ. The CDR3 reads CASSLAGQVETQYF. The CDR3, as DNA: TGCGCCAGCAGCTTGGCGGGACAGGTAGAGACCCAGTACTTC.

The rearrangement links TRBV7-2 to TRBJ2-7, with 9 bases identical to TRBD2. This CDR3 spans 14 amino acids. Germline V gives CDR1 SGHTA, CDR2 FQGNSA. The ends lost 4 bases at V and 2 bases at J; junction bases unmatched: 3. The chain's CDR3 is CASSSLAGAYEQYF. CDR3 in DNA: TGTGCCAGCAGCTCCTTAGCGGGAGCCTACGAGCAGTACTTC.

The rearrangement uses TRBV10-1 and TRBJ2-3; 7 bases are a match to TRBD2. CDR1 is WNHNN, CDR2 SYGVQD, per germline (reference sequence). V lost 5 bases to trimming and J lost 0 bases; unmatched junction nucleotides: 2. This CDR3 has 14 amino acids. The CDR3 sequence is CASSRDYSTDTQYF. CDR3 sequence (DNA): TGCGCCAGCAGTAGGGACTATAGCACAGATACGCAGTATTTT.

The chain joins TRBV6-5 to TRBJ2-1; no reliable D call. CDR3 length: 11 residues. Trimming took 9 bases from V and 5 from J, leaving 8 bases between them. Germline V lookup: CDR1 MNHEY, CDR2 SVGAGI. The chain's CDR3 is CASRLNNEQFF. CDR3 coding DNA: TGTGCCAGTAGACTTAACAATGAGCAGTTCTTC.

The genes are TRBV5-1 and TRBJ1-6; 8 nucleotides match TRBD1. The CDR3 loop spans 14 amino acids. Germline CDR1 reads SGHRS; CDR2 reads YFSETQ. Unmatched junction bases numbered 2, after V lost 2 bases and J lost 7 bases. The CDR3 nucleotides read TGCGCCAGCAGCTTACAGGGGGAAAATTCACCCCTCCACTTT. This sequence encodes CASSLQGENSPLHF.

V is TRBV7-6 and J is TRBJ2-3, with a possible D match to TRBD2 (5 bases). The CDR3 runs to 16 residues. V was cut by 4 bases and J by 2 bases, with 16 bases left in between. Germline V gives CDR1 SGHVS, CDR2 FNYEAQ. CDR3 region: CASSSGQSGSTDTQYF. The CDR3 DNA is TGTGCCAGCAGCTCCGGTCAGTCGGGGTCCACAGATACGCAGTATTTT.

The V call is TRBV11-2, the J call TRBJ2-7; 9 nucleotides align to TRBD1. Germline V gene sequence: CDR1 SGHAT, CDR2 FQNNGV. CDR3 length equals 14 residues. With V trimmed by 4 bases and J by 3 bases, 4 bases remained unmatched. For the CDR3, the DNA is TGTGCCAGCAGCTGGAGACAGGGGGGCTACGAGCAGTACTTC. Residues: CASSWRQGGYEQYF.

The V call is TRBV5-1, the J call TRBJ2-7, with 7 bases matching TRBD1. The V segment lost 1 base and the J segment 2 bases; nucleotides outside the gene matches: 3. CDR1 is SGHRS, CDR2 YFSETQ, per germline. The CDR3 spans 14 residues. The CDR3 region is CASSLLQGPYEQYF. The DNA of the CDR3 is TGCGCCAGCAGCTTGTTACAGGGGCCCTACGAGCAGTACTTC.

J is TRBJ1-6 and V is TRBV19, with D tentatively TRBD1 (6 bases). V gave up 7 bases and J gave up 7 bases, with 17 bases separating them. CDR1 is LNHDA, CDR2 SQIVND, per germline (reference sequence). The CDR3 consists of 15 residues. The CDR3 sequence is CASTPGQKDNSPLHF. The CDR3 DNA reads TGTGCCAGTACCCCCGGACAGAAGGACAATTCACCCCTCCACTTT.

This chain links TRBV27 with TRBJ2-1; the match to TRBD2 covers 9 bases. V trimming: 4 bases; J trimming: 6 bases; junction bases outside the gene matches: 7. The length of the CDR3 is 15 residues. Germline-derived CDR1 and CDR2 are MNHEY and SMNVEV (reference sequence). Here the CDR3 reads CASSSAGGAGNEQFF. The CDR3 nucleotides read TGTGCCAGCAGTTCAGCGGGAGGAGCGGGCAATGAGCAGTTCTTC.

This clone was picked up one time. One junction end does not reproduce the germline sequence, and a read error may be involved. The rearrangement links TRBV18 to TRBJ2-1, with 7 bases aligning to TRBD2. CDR1 and CDR2 (germline): KGHSH, LQKENI. The CDR3 is made up of 15 amino acids. CDR3 DNA: TGTGCCAGCTCACCTCTAGCGGCAGAAGGCAATCAGCAGTTCTTC. Translating it yields CASSPLAAEGNQQFF.

The V call is TRBV11-3, the J call TRBJ2-1; D not resolved. This CDR3 is built from 12 residues. Trimming removed 8 bases from V and 6 bases from J, with 11 bases in between. Germline CDR1 reads SGHNT; CDR2 reads YENEEA. CDR3 protein: CASGRPPNEQFF. In nucleotides, the CDR3 is TGTGCCAGCGGGCGTCCTCCCAATGAGCAGTTCTTC.

V gene TRBV5-4 combines with J gene TRBJ2-5; 10 nucleotides line up with TRBD1. This CDR3 spans 17 amino acids. Germline V gives CDR1 SGHNT, CDR2 YYREEE (reference sequence). The trim removed 4 bases at V and 2 bases at J, leaving 11 bases unmatched. The CDR3 sequence is CASSRSPDRGAQETQYF. CDR3 nucleotide sequence: TGTGCCAGCAGCCGATCCCCGGACAGGGGGGCGCAAGAGACCCAGTACTTC.

This clone showed up just a few times. The rearrangement joins TRBV11-2 to TRBJ2-3; TRBD2 is a possible D gene (6 bases). Germline V gene lookup returns CDR1 SGHAT and CDR2 FQNNGV. The CDR3 consists of 16 residues. V gave up 5 bases and J gave up 1 base, with 16 bases separating them. CDR3 bases: TGTGCCAGCAGCCCCCCGGGATCGGGGGGCACAGATACGCAGTATTTT. Translated: CASSPPGSGGTDTQYF.

By share of the sample, this clone is medium-sized. The rearrangement joins TRBV6-4 to TRBJ2-1, with D possibly matching TRBD2 (5 bases). Trimming removed 2 bases at V and 10 bases at J, with 9 bases between. The CDR3 has 12 residues. Germline V CDR1 and CDR2: MRHNA, SNTAGT. DNA of the CDR3: TGTGCCAGCAGTGACGGAGGCGCCGAGCAGTTCTTC. This gives the protein CASSDGGAEQFF.

This clone showed up just a few times. This chain links TRBV5-6 with TRBJ2-1; TRBD2 matches at 11 bases. CDR1 SGHDT and CDR2 YYEEEE come from the germline V gene. The CDR3 is 15 amino acids. V was clipped by 3 bases and J by 7 bases; unmatched bases: 6. CDR3 coding DNA: TGTGCCAGCAGCTCGGGACTAGCGGCTCTTAATGAGCAGTTCTTC. It yields the protein CASSSGLAALNEQFF.

The rearrangement uses TRBV7-2 and TRBJ2-7, with 10 bases that match TRBD1. There are 13 residues in the CDR3. Unmatched junction bases numbered 3, after V lost 5 bases and J lost 5 bases. CDR1 and CDR2 from the germline V gene are SGHTA and FQGNSA. CDR3 nucleotide sequence: TGTGCCAGCAGCGACAGGGGGCGAGACGAGCAGTACTTC. Encoded protein: CASSDRGRDEQYF.

The rearrangement links TRBV28 to TRBJ2-7; the match to TRBD1 covers 12 bases. Germline CDR1 and CDR2: MDHEN and SYDVKM. The CDR3 sequence is 15 residues long. J lost 6 bases, V lost 4 bases, and 7 bases had no gene match. The CDR3 DNA sequence: TGTGCCAGCAGTTCGACGGGACAGGGGGCGGGCGAGCAGTACTTC. Translated: CASSSTGQGAGEQYF.